This T cell receptor beta chain came from a study of shared clonotypes between healthy human individuals. The assay was immunoSEQ multiplex PCR, and TCRdb's table has in-frame clones only and misses some. The sample carries 650,000 to 750,000 clones, 72% recorded once. The V gene's germline CDR1 is GTSNPN and CDR2 SVGIG (reference sequence). The V gene lost 3 bases and the J gene lost 7 bases, with 18 bases spanning the gap. The CDR3 is 14 residues long. The sequence came from a woman in her twenties or thirties in good health. The V and J genes are TRBV30 and TRBJ1-2, with D possibly matching TRBD1 (5 bases). The sample was memory CD4+ T cells sorted from blood. Subset meaning: CD45RA-negative fraction. The CDR3 loop reads CAWSRVVGISGYTF. The CDR3 nucleotides are TGTGCCTGGAGCAGGGTCGTTGGCATCTCTGGCTACACCTTC.